This TCR beta chain was sequenced for a study of OX40 agonist ivuxolimab in advanced cancers. The method was immunoSEQ multiplex PCR; TCRdb's version includes in-frame clones alone and lacks a portion of them. Altogether about 62,000 clones are present, around 85% being singletons, with the ten largest covering more than 3%. Sequenced material: CD4+ or CD8+ T cells sorted from blood, taken in a trial of the OX40 agonist ivuxolimab. The sequence was obtained from an adult with an advanced solid tumor such as melanoma, head and neck, liver or kidney cancer.

The CDR3 is CASTWGGVGGYTF. For the CDR3, the DNA is TGTGCCAGCACCTGGGGAGGGGTCGGTGGCTACACCTTC. This chain links TRBV7-2 with TRBJ1-2, with D perhaps matching TRBD1 (5 bases). Trimming removed 7 bases at V and 7 bases at J, with 16 bases between. Germline V lookup: CDR1 SGHTA, CDR2 FQGNSA. The CDR3 covers 13 residues.